Listed below are T cell receptor beta chains from one sample, sequenced in a study of OX40 agonist ivuxolimab in advanced cancers. Sequencing was performed with immunoSEQ multiplex PCR; in TCRdb, only in-frame clones are kept and a portion is missing. The sample includes tens of thousands of clones, around 82% of them seen just once. The sample consisted of CD4+ or CD8+ T cells sorted from blood, taken in a trial of the OX40 agonist ivuxolimab. These receptors originate from an adult with an advanced solid tumor such as melanoma, head and neck, liver or kidney cancer. CDR3s include the opening cysteine and the closing phenylalanine or tryptophan. D genes are given only for firm matches. Size is omitted from some rows. Given values are once, few, many or a class for expanded clones.

TRBV9	TRBJ2-7	TRBD2	few	CASSASGSAHEQYF	TGTGCCAGCAGCGCCAGCGGGAGTGCCCACGAGCAGTACTTC
TRBV6-6	TRBJ1-4	TRBD1	-	CASSPTRGTGGEKLFF	TGTGCCAGCAGTCCAACCCGCGGGACAGGGGGTGAAAAACTGTTTTTT
TRBV9	TRBJ1-6	TRBD1	-	CASSGGQGANSPLHF	TGTGCCAGCAGCGGGGGACAGGGGGCGAATTCACCCCTCCACTTT
TRBV7-9	TRBJ1-1	-	few	CASSLASREAFF	TGTGCCAGCAGCTTAGCCAGTCGGGAAGCTTTCTTT
TRBV19	TRBJ1-2	-	-	CASSIGDGGYTF	TGTGCCAGTAGTATTGGTGACGGTGGCTACACCTTC
TRBV6-5	TRBJ1-2	-	-	CASSLTVSYGYTF	TGTGCCAGCAGTCTTACAGTCTCCTATGGCTACACCTTC
TRBV19	TRBJ2-7	-	-	CASSNWGYEQYF	TGTGCCAGTAGTAATTGGGGCTACGAGCAGTACTTC
TRBV2	TRBJ2-3	-	once	CASSETGGPDTQYF	TGTGCCAGCAGTGAAACGGGCGGTCCAGATACGCAGTATTTT
TRBV28	TRBJ2-2	-	-	CASGSTGSTGELFF	TGTGCCAGCGGGTCCACAGGGTCCACCGGGGAGCTGTTTTTT
TRBV2	TRBJ2-7	-	once	CASGRDKSYEQYF	TGTGCCAGCGGTAGGGACAAGTCCTACGAGCAGTACTTC
TRBV30	TRBJ1-4	TRBD1	-	CAWARTGVNEKLFF	TGTGCCTGGGCCCGGACAGGGGTTAATGAAAAACTGTTTTTT
TRBV19	TRBJ1-1	-	few	CASRPGQNTEAFF	TGTGCCAGTAGGCCGGGGCAGAACACTGAAGCTTTCTTT
TRBV7-3	TRBJ2-5	-	once	CASSLNGVAQETQYF	TGTGCCAGCAGCTTAAATGGCGTGGCCCAAGAGACCCAGTACTTC
TRBV7-9	TRBJ2-7	TRBD1	-	CASSSSPGQGVGEQYF	TGTGCCAGCAGCTCTTCCCCTGGACAGGGTGTGGGTGAGCAGTACTTC
TRBV7-9	TRBJ2-7	TRBD2	once	CASSSSGRASLDF	TGTGCCAGCAGCTCGAGCGGGAGGGCCTCTTTGGACTTC
TRBV6-5	TRBJ2-7	-	few	CASSYGSEQYF	TGTGCCAGCAGTTACGGGTCCGAGCAGTACTTC
TRBV9	TRBJ2-7	TRBD1	-	CASSNNRGSYEQYF	TGTGCCAGCAGTAACAACAGGGGTTCCTACGAGCAGTACTTC
TRBV5-4	TRBJ2-4	-	-	CASSFGGAGNIQYF	TGTGCCAGCAGCTTTGGGGGGGCTGGGAACATTCAGTACTTC
TRBV9	TRBJ2-5	TRBD1	-	CASSVAGQGRTQYF	TGTGCCAGCAGCGTAGCCGGACAGGGTCGGACCCAGTACTTC
TRBV7-6	TRBJ2-5	TRBD1	-	CASSLFIQGAGETQYF	TGTGCCAGCAGCTTATTTATCCAGGGGGCCGGTGAGACCCAGTACTTC
TRBV7-9	TRBJ2-3	-	-	CASSLSGSSTDTQYF	TGTGCCAGCAGCCTTAGCGGATCTAGCACAGATACGCAGTATTTT
TRBV10-3	TRBJ2-7	-	few	CAISEAFGSYEQYF	TGTGCCATCAGCGAGGCGTTCGGTTCCTACGAGCAGTACTTC
TRBV6-6	TRBJ2-3	-	once	CASSPGGGPSGDTQYF	TGTGCCAGCAGTCCCGGGGGAGGCCCCTCAGGAGATACGCAGTATTTT
TRBV7-9	TRBJ1-2	-	-	CASSLDRGHGGYTF	TGTGCCAGCAGCTTAGATCGGGGTCATGGGGGCTACACCTTC
TRBV10-3	TRBJ2-7	TRBD1	-	CAISESIPGTGTPYEQYF	TGTGCCATCAGTGAGTCGATCCCCGGGACAGGGACCCCCTACGAGCAGTACTTC
TRBV18	TRBJ2-1	TRBD1	once	CASSLLGQGSYNEQFF	TGTGCCAGCTCACTACTAGGACAGGGCTCCTACAATGAGCAGTTCTTC
TRBV30	TRBJ1-2	-	-	CACMLGRTNYGYTF	TGTGCCTGCATGCTGGGAAGAACTAACTATGGCTACACCTTC
TRBV5-1	TRBJ1-3	TRBD1	-	CASSPSTGFGNTIYF	TGCGCCAGCAGCCCTTCGACAGGGTTCGGAAACACCATATATTTT
TRBV2	TRBJ2-5	-	-	CASSPKGRAFGETQYF	TGTGCCAGCAGTCCAAAGGGCAGGGCTTTTGGAGAGACCCAGTACTTC
TRBV6-1	TRBJ1-1	-	-	CASSEIVSMNTEAFF	TGTGCCAGCAGTGAAATTGTTTCCATGAACACTGAAGCTTTCTTT
TRBV19	TRBJ2-3	-	-	CASSTGTGKDTQYF	TGTGCCAGTAGTACTGGTACGGGCAAAGATACGCAGTATTTT
TRBV6-1	TRBJ2-7	-	-	CASSEHRDDEQYF	TGTGCCAGCAGTGAACATCGAGACGACGAGCAGTACTTC
TRBV2	TRBJ1-5	-	-	CASRGRVINQPQHF	TGTGCCAGCAGAGGGAGGGTCATCAATCAGCCCCAGCATTTT
TRBV30	TRBJ2-2	TRBD2	-	CAWSLGGRIRTGELFF	TGTGCCTGGAGTCTGGGGGGGAGAATTAGAACCGGGGAGCTGTTTTTT
TRBV11-3	TRBJ2-1	TRBD2	once	CASSLDGQGRLAGVEQFF	TGTGCCAGCAGCTTAGATGGACAGGGGCGACTAGCGGGAGTCGAGCAGTTCTTC
TRBV5-1	TRBJ2-2	-	-	CASSSAVNTGELFF	TGCGCCAGCAGCTCCGCAGTAAACACCGGGGAGCTGTTTTTT
TRBV5-4	TRBJ2-7	TRBD1	-	CASSPGTGFEQYF	TGTGCCAGCAGCCCCGGGACAGGGTTCGAGCAGTACTTC
TRBV7-9	TRBJ2-7	-	few	CASSSAGGTYEQYF	TGTGCCAGCAGCTCCGCTGGGGGTACCTACGAGCAGTACTTC
TRBV6-5	TRBJ2-7	TRBD2	medium-sized	CASYSTSGSGEQYF	TGTGCCAGCTATTCGACTAGCGGGTCGGGCGAGCAGTACTTC
TRBV6-1	TRBJ2-2	-	-	CASSRQTINTGELFF	TGTGCCAGCAGCAGACAGACGATAAACACCGGGGAGCTGTTTTTT
TRBV6-1	TRBJ2-1	TRBD2	-	CASSASGYNEQFF	TGTGCCAGCAGTGCTAGCGGGTACAATGAGCAGTTCTTC
TRBV9	TRBJ2-3	-	-	CASSVGSLISTDTQYF	TGTGCCAGCAGCGTAGGCAGCCTGATTAGCACAGATACGCAGTATTTT
TRBV6-5	TRBJ1-3	-	-	CASQSSGVSGNTIYF	TGTGCCAGCCAATCTTCAGGGGTCTCTGGAAACACCATATATTTT
TRBV4-1	TRBJ2-7	-	-	CASSPRPTSYEQYF	TGCGCCAGCAGCCCAAGACCCACCTCCTACGAGCAGTACTTC
TRBV30	TRBJ2-3	-	-	CAWSIGQASGSDTQYF	TGTGCCTGGAGCATAGGGCAGGCCTCGGGGTCGGATACGCAGTATTTT